These 21 T cell receptor beta chains came from one sample sequenced in a study of blood T cells in healthy people across ages. A second PCR, run for about 7 to 11 cycles, used a sample-barcoded 5' primer plus a J-beta primer mix. MiXCR, applied by TCRdb to the 5' RACE reads, yields one record per CDR3 protein. The sample yields 550,000 to 600,000 distinct CDR3 sequences, around 48% seen once. Input material: blood. These TCRs come from a man at least 80 years old in good health.

The gene calls are TRBV20-1 and TRBJ2-2, with 7 bases lining up with TRBD2. Germline V CDR1 and CDR2: DFQATT, SNEGSKA (reference sequence). The CDR3 spans 16 residues. V dropped 0 bases and J dropped 2; count of bases not matched to a gene: 6. CDR3 sequence (DNA): TGCAGTGCTAGAGATCAACTAGCGAGTAACACCGGGGAGCTGTTTTTT. This gives the protein CSARDQLASNTGELFF.

The sample holds many counts of this clonotype. This CDR3 reads CAIGTAANTGELFF. CDR3 nucleotide sequence: TGTGCCATCGGGACAGCCGCGAACACCGGGGAGCTGTTTTTT. The rearrangement uses TRBV6-6 and TRBJ2-2; 7 nucleotides align to TRBD1. Germline CDR1 MNHNY, CDR2 SVGAGI (reference sequence). V lost 10 bases, J lost 0 bases, and 5 bases stayed unmatched. The CDR3 has 14 amino acids.

In this sample, this clonotype turned up many times. This sequence may be a read error, since a much larger clone differs from it by one base. The chain links TRBV6-6 to TRBJ2-7; 9 nucleotides line up with TRBD2. Germline loops: CDR1 MNHNY, CDR2 SVGAGI (reference sequence). This CDR3 is built from 15 residues. With 3 bases clipped from V and 4 bases from J, the junction kept 7 bases outside the gene matches. The CDR3 is CASSYAGSGSYEQYF. CDR3 coding DNA: TGTGCCAGCAGTTATGCTGGTAGCGGGAGTTACGAGCAGTACTTC.

CDR3 sequence reads: CASSFYYEQYF. In DNA, the CDR3 is TGTGCCAGCAGTTTTTACTACGAGCAGTACTTC. The chain couples TRBV7-9 to TRBJ2-7; D is unclear. Germline lookup yields CDR1 SEHNR and CDR2 FQNEAQ (reference sequence). This CDR3 has 11 residues. V lost 6 bases to trimming and J lost 3 bases, with 6 bases between them.

The gene calls are TRBV20-1 and TRBJ2-7; D not certain. This CDR3 comprises 14 residues. V lost 4 bases to trimming and J lost 5 bases, with 18 bases between them. Per the germline V gene, CDR1 is DFQATT and CDR2 is SNEGSKA (reference sequence). DNA for the CDR3: TGCAGTGCTATAATTCACACCCGTGAGAACGAGCAGTACTTC. It codes for CSAIIHTRENEQYF.

In this sample, this clonotype turned up a few times. V is TRBV10-3 and J is TRBJ2-3, with D perhaps matching TRBD1 or TRBD2 (5 bases each). The CDR3 sequence is 16 residues long. CDR1 ENHRY and CDR2 SYGVKD come from the germline V gene. Trimming stripped 10 bases from V and 2 bases from J, with 22 bases between. The CDR3 here is CATYSPGTLATDTQYF. The CDR3 DNA follows: TGTGCCACCTACTCCCCCGGGACCCTAGCCACAGATACGCAGTATTTT.

A remark on this clonotype: A junction boundary mismatches the germline segment, possibly from a read error. The J gene is TRBJ1-5, the V gene TRBV7-2; 8 bases align to TRBD1. Germline CDR1 reads SGHTA; CDR2 reads FQGNSA. The CDR3 extends over 15 amino acids. This CDR3 reads CVSSLTGVENQPQHF. The CDR3 DNA reads TGTGTCAGCAGCTTGACAGGGGTCGAGAATCAGCCCCAGCATTTT.

The chain joins TRBV24-1 to TRBJ2-7, with D perhaps TRBD2 (5 bases). Judging by the DNA end, TRBJ2-5 fits better; the J call may be wrong. This CDR3 spans 16 amino acids. Germline V CDR1 and CDR2: KGHDR, SFDVKD. The CDR3 DNA sequence: TGTGCCACCAGTGATCAGAACACGAACGGCGGGGAGACCCAGTACTTC. Amino acid sequence: CATSDQNTNGGETQYF.

This chain joins TRBV6-5 and TRBJ2-2; D gene uncertain. The CDR3 runs to 14 residues. Trimming took 5 bases from V and 2 from J, leaving 9 bases between them. Germline CDR1 MNHEY, CDR2 SVGAGI. Written as DNA, the CDR3 is TGTGCCAGCAGTCAGAATAGAAACACCGGGGAGCTGTTTTTT. Residues: CASSQNRNTGELFF.

This clonotype was seen more than once but under ten times. This chain links TRBV4-3 with TRBJ2-5, with 10 bases identical to TRBD1. With V trimmed by 6 bases and J by 5 bases, 9 bases remained unmatched. The CDR3 has 15 residues. CDR1 and CDR2 (germline): LGHNA, YSLEER. The CDR3 DNA is TGCGCCAGCAGAACCGGGACAGGGGAGGCGGAGACCCAGTACTTC. Protein: CASRTGTGEAETQYF.

This clonotype was counted between two and nine times. This rearrangement joins TRBV12-5 to TRBJ2-1, with 8 bases fitting TRBD2. The CDR3 has 14 amino acids. CDR1 and CDR2 (germline): LGHNT, FRNRAP. Unmatched junction bases numbered 5, after V lost 6 bases and J lost 4 bases. In DNA form, the CDR3 reads TGTGCTAGTGGCGCTAGCGGGCGATACAATGAGCAGTTCTTC. Protein: CASGASGRYNEQFF.

The chain links TRBV28 to TRBJ2-1, with TRBD2 identical over 10 bases. J lost 7 bases, V lost 5 bases, and 5 bases had no gene match. CDR3 length: 14 residues. CDR1 is MDHEN, CDR2 SYDVKM, per germline. This chain's CDR3 is CASSELAGMNEQFF. The CDR3 DNA follows: TGTGCCAGCAGTGAACTAGCGGGAATGAATGAGCAGTTCTTC.

The CDR3 spells CASSLFPNQETQYF. DNA of the CDR3: TGTGCCAGCAGTCTATTCCCGAATCAAGAGACCCAGTACTTC. The chain employs TRBV27 and TRBJ2-5; D is ambiguous. Germline values: CDR1 MNHEY, CDR2 SMNVEV (reference sequence). This CDR3 has 14 amino acids. The V gene lost 5 bases and the J gene lost 2 bases, with 12 bases spanning the gap.

This clonotype has just a few counts. CDR3 sequence reads: CASSGRTGYNEKLFF. Here the CDR3 DNA reads TGTGCCAGCAGCGGGAGGACAGGGTATAATGAAAAACTGTTTTTT. V gene TRBV7-9 combines with J gene TRBJ1-4; 8 bases agree with TRBD1. This CDR3 has 15 residues. J was trimmed by 4 bases and V by 5 bases; bases with no gene match: 6. Germline values: CDR1 SEHNR, CDR2 FQNEAQ (reference sequence).

The chain recombines TRBV2 with TRBJ2-5; D remains ambiguous. The germline V gene encodes CDR1 SNHLY and CDR2 FYNNEI. Trimming took off 8 bases at V and 3 bases at J, with 7 bases between the two ends. The CDR3 runs 11 residues. The chain's CDR3 is CASAREETQYF. The CDR3 DNA reads TGTGCCAGCGCGAGAGAAGAGACCCAGTACTTC.

CDR3: CASSLTPGSPLHF. CDR3 bases: TGTGCCAGCAGCTTAACCCCCGGTTCACCCCTCCACTTT. The chain is built from TRBV7-9 and TRBJ1-6; D is ambiguous. The CDR3 runs to 13 residues. Trimming removed 2 bases from V and 9 bases from J, with 8 bases in between. The germline V gene has CDR1 SEHNR and CDR2 FQNEAQ (reference sequence).

This clonotype was counted at least ten times. This chain connects TRBV6-6 to TRBJ2-3; TRBD2 matches at 9 bases. The V segment lost 2 bases and the J segment 0 bases; nucleotides outside the gene matches: 9. Germline CDR1 and CDR2: MNHNY and SVGAGI (reference sequence). CDR3 length: 18 residues. In DNA, the CDR3 is TGTGCCAGCAGTTACCTAAGCGGGGGGAGCTCTAGCACAGATACGCAGTATTTT. Protein: CASSYLSGGSSSTDTQYF.

This chain joins TRBV7-3 and TRBJ1-1; D is unresolved. Trimming cost V 1 base and J 5 bases, with 11 bases left between them. Germline CDR1 and CDR2: SGHTA and FQGTGA. The length of the CDR3 is 14 residues. The CDR3 nucleotides read TGTGCCAGCAGCTTAAGCCGCGTGGATACTGAAGCTTTCTTT. Its protein is CASSLSRVDTEAFF.

The chain employs TRBV28 and TRBJ1-2; 9 bases line up with TRBD1. The CDR3 has 14 amino acids. V lost 4 bases and J lost 4; bases outside the gene matches: 4. Germline values: CDR1 MDHEN, CDR2 SYDVKM. The CDR3 DNA reads as TGTGCCAGCAGTTACAGGGGGCATGGCTATGGCTACACCTTC. Encoded protein: CASSYRGHGYGYTF.

The rearrangement joins TRBV29-1 to TRBJ2-7; 7 bases are shared with TRBD1. Germline CDR1 is SQVTM and CDR2 is ANQGSEA. The CDR3 is 14 residues long. The V gene end was trimmed by 5 bases and the J gene end by 0 bases; junction bases not matched to a gene: 7. CDR3 nucleotide sequence: TGCAGCGTTACGGGACAGAGCTTCTCCTACGAGCAGTACTTC. It is translated as CSVTGQSFSYEQYF.

CDR3 protein: CASSLGSGGLQETQYF. The CDR3, as DNA: TGCGCCAGCAGCTTGGGGAGCGGGGGCCTTCAAGAGACCCAGTACTTC. The V call is TRBV5-1, the J call TRBJ2-5, with TRBD2 matching 8 bases. Germline V gives CDR1 SGHRS, CDR2 YFSETQ. V shed 0 bases and J 2 bases; nucleotides not matched to a gene: 6. The CDR3 is 16 amino acids.